A selection of T cell receptor beta chains follows, all from one sample in a study of T-cell reconstitution after alpha-beta-depleted transplantation in children. TCRdb fed the PCR reads into MiXCR, producing one record per CDR3 protein. The sample has about 610,000 distinct CDR3 sequences, 25% to 30% seen once. The input for sequencing was PBMCs, taken before TCRalphabeta/CD19-depleted stem cell transplant. Every receptor here comes from a boy under two years old with Wiskott-Aldrich syndrome, due to receive a stem cell transplant. CDR3s include the opening cysteine and the closing phenylalanine or tryptophan. D genes are given only for firm matches. Size is omitted from some rows. Given values are once, few, many or a class for expanded clones.

j_call v_call d_call clone_size cdr3_length cdr3_nt cdr3_aa
TRBJ1-2 TRBV29-1 - few 12 TGCAGCGTTGATCAGGGTACCGATGGCTACACCTTC CSVDQGTDGYTF
TRBJ2-1 TRBV10-3 TRBD2 few 18 TGTGCCATAAGAAGGGCGGGAGGGCCGATGGGCTCCTACAATGAGCAGTTCTTC CAIRRAGGPMGSYNEQFF
TRBJ1-5 TRBV30 - once 13 TGTGCCTGGAGTGAACAGGGAGATCAGCCCCAGCATTTT CAWSEQGDQPQHF
TRBJ2-3 TRBV7-9 - - 15 TGTGCCAGCAGCTTACGAAGCGGTCCATCGGGTACGCAGTATTTT CASSLRSGPSGTQYF
TRBJ2-1 TRBV20-1 - few 17 TGCAGTGCTAGAGATCACAGGGGGACTATCTCCTACAATGAGCAGTTCTTC CSARDHRGTISYNEQFF
TRBJ2-6 TRBV9 TRBD2 - 19 TGTGCCAGCAGCGAGGGGACTAGCGGGAGGGCGTGGGGGGCCAACGTCCTGACTTTC CASSEGTSGRAWGANVLTF
TRBJ2-2 TRBV4-2 - few 16 TGTGCCAGCAGCCAAGATCGGAACAGGGAATCCGGGGAGCTGTTTTTT CASSQDRNRESGELFF
TRBJ1-4 TRBV20-1 - - 13 TGCAGTGCCACCGAGGGGGAAAATGAAAAACTGTTTTTT CSATEGENEKLFF
TRBJ2-4 TRBV7-9 - - 14 TGTGCCAGCAGCTTAGGACTCCTCAAAAACATTCAGTACTTC CASSLGLLKNIQYF
TRBJ2-3 TRBV7-3 TRBD2 - 16 TGTGCCAGCAGCTTATTGCGTAGCGGGAGTCGCGATACGCAGTATTTT CASSLLRSGSRDTQYF
TRBJ2-4 TRBV3-1 - - 13 TGTGCCAGCAGCCAAAGAGGGGGGGATTGGCAGTACTTC CASSQRGGDWQYF
TRBJ2-1 TRBV10-3 - few 15 TGTGCCATCAGTGAAGGGACTCCCCCCTACAATGAGCAGTTCTTC CAISEGTPPYNEQFF
TRBJ2-7 TRBV11-3 - few 15 TGTGCCAGCAGCCAAAAAGGTCAGGGTCCCTACGAGCAGTACTTC CASSQKGQGPYEQYF
TRBJ2-1 TRBV2 - - 14 TGTGCCAGCAGTGAGCGGACTGCCTACAATGAGCAGTTCTTC CASSERTAYNEQFF
TRBJ2-5 TRBV5-5 TRBD2 - 13 TGTGCCAGCAGCTATACTAGCGCGGAGACCCAGTACTTC CASSYTSAETQYF
TRBJ1-3 TRBV7-6 - once 17 TGTGCCAGCAGCTTAGTCAATTCGGCGACCTCTGGAAACACCATATATTTT CASSLVNSATSGNTIYF
TRBJ2-5 TRBV5-1 - - 15 TGCGCCAGCAGCTTCGGACCCCCGGTCGAGGAGACCCAGTACTTC CASSFGPPVEETQYF
TRBJ1-6 TRBV10-3 TRBD1 - 14 TGTGCCATCAGCCGGGACAGTCAGGATTCACCCCTCCACTTT CAISRDSQDSPLHF
TRBJ2-3 TRBV5-1 TRBD2 - 19 TGCGCCAGCAGCTTTACAGCTAGCGGGATAGCAACCATCACAGATACGCAGTATTTT CASSFTASGIATITDTQYF
TRBJ2-2 TRBV7-6 - few 14 TGTGCCAGCAGCTTAGTTGCCGGGATCGGGGAGCTGTTTTTT CASSLVAGIGELFF
TRBJ1-1 TRBV10-3 - - 11 TGTGCCATCAGTTCTACAGCGGGAGCTTTCTTT CAISSTAGAFF